This T cell receptor (beta chain) was obtained from a study of T cells and Merkel cell carcinoma outcomes (dated by TCRdb to about 2020). Looking at the study overall: In patients with Merkel cell carcinoma, researchers looked at whether the T-cell repertoire of the tumor, along with T-cell density, could predict clinical outcome. General findings and caveats noted by the study authors: According to the report, clinical outcomes in Merkel cell carcinoma patients could be predicted using T-cell density together with features of the T-cell repertoire.

Receptor libraries were prepared by the immunoSEQ multiplex PCR assay. Imported from immuneACCESS, the table was reduced by TCRdb to in-frame sequences with V and J called. These copies leave out some clones; in studies compared against another copy, an unresolved V gene accounts for under half, and the cause of the remainder is not known. The table for this sample lists approximately 1,000 clones; 80% to 95% of them were counted only once. The ten top clones hold around 5% of the sample. Samples were obtained from patients with Merkel cell carcinoma. Remarks on this clone: The target of this receptor is not known. It has no much larger one-base neighbor in the sample; base qualities were not kept.

Inclusive of the bounding cysteine and phenylalanine, the CDR3 is 17 residues long. The entry retains the CDR3 DNA only, 51 bases that are in frame from base 1. The germline V gene encodes CDR1 SGHTA and CDR2 FQGNSA. The germline ends are 23 bases apart after V is trimmed by 7 bases and J by 2 bases. The source material was tumor tissue from Merkel cell carcinoma. The TCR sequence derives from a human donor with Merkel cell carcinoma. The chain was built from TRBV7-2 and TRBJ2-5; the D gene is perhaps TRBD2, on 6 matching bases. The CDR3 region has the sequence CASNLRAEGRGQETQYF. The DNA reads TGTGCCAGCAACCTGAGAGCGGAAGGGCGGGGACAAGAGACCCAGTACTTC.